The TCR beta chain described here comes from a study of blood T cell repertoires in COVID-19. Clones were read by immunoSEQ multiplex PCR, and TCRdb kept only the in-frame ones, dropping some. The table records approximately 220,000 clones, 80% to 85% of them present only once. The germline V gene encodes CDR1 SGHTA and CDR2 FQGTGA. This CDR3 comprises 16 residues. Trimming left V 1 base short and J 3 bases short, with 12 bases between. This chain links TRBV7-3 with TRBJ2-2, with D maybe TRBD1 (6 bases). The TCR originated in a woman aged 30 to 39 who had recovered from COVID-19. Sequenced: peripheral blood. The CDR3 DNA is TGTGCCAGCAGCTTAAACGGGCCAGGGGACACCGGGGAGCTGTTTTTT. Encoded protein: CASSLNGPGDTGELFF.